The sequence of this T cell receptor (beta chain) was determined in a study of chemoradiotherapy in HPV16-positive cancers. The wider study: Functional T-cell assays on a couple of HPV16-positive patients' cells defined candidate HPV-specific clones and common TCR motifs.

Study outcomes and limitations: Better recurrence-free survival went with HPV-responsive T-cell expansion in HPV16-positive patients. HPV-specific T cells were functionally defined from only a couple of HPV16-positive patients.

TCRdb keeps only in-frame clones here, not all; method: immunoSEQ multiplex PCR. Among tens of thousands of clones listed, about 85% were seen once. As for this clone: Its antigen is still unknown.

CDR3 length: 15 amino acids. With 2 bases removed from V and 2 bases from J, the gap between germline ends came to 13 bases. The germline V gene has CDR1 MNHEY and CDR2 SVGAGI. The sample here was blood, taken from a patient who underwent chemoradiotherapy. The chain links TRBV6-5 to TRBJ2-7; D perhaps matches TRBD1 (6 bases). The sequence derives from a human donor with HPV-associated anogenital cancer. CDR3 DNA sequence: TGTGCCAGCAGTTACAATGGACAGAGAGCCTACGAGCAGTACTTC. This translates into CASSYNGQRAYEQYF.